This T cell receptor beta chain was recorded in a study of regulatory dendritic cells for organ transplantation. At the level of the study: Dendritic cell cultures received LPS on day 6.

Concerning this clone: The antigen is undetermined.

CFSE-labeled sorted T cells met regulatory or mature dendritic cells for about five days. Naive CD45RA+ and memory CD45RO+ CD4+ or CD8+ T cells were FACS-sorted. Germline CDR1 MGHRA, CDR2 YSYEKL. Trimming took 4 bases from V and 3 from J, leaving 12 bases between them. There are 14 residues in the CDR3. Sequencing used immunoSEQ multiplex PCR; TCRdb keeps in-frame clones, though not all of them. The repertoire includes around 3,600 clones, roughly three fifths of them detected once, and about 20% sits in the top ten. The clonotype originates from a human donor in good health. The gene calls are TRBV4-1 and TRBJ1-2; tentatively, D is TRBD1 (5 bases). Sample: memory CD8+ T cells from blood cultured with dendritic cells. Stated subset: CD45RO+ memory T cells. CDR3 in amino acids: CASSPTTGDYGYTF. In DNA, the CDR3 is TGCGCCAGCAGCCCTACTACAGGCGACTATGGCTACACCTTC.